What follows is one T cell receptor (beta chain) and its context. Antigen unknown. The data stem from a study of Graves' ophthalmopathy and Graves' hyperthyroidism. V gave up 2 bases and J gave up 7 bases, with 17 bases separating them. This CDR3 spans 14 amino acids. Germline lookup yields CDR1 DFQATT and CDR2 SNEGSKA (reference sequence). Moderate-to-severe activity, with CAS ≥3, NOSPECS ≥4 and duration under 3 months, characterized the donors with ophthalmopathy. Overall study findings and caveats: Discriminating ophthalmopathy from stable hyperthyroidism, a 13-signature model attained a sensitivity of about 89% and a specificity of 80% to 82%.

For repertoire sequencing, the TCR beta CDR3 regions were amplified from RNA transcripts. First-round RT-PCR employed HTBI primers, with a second-round multiplex PCR after it. Using its own MiXCR run on the multiplex PCR reads, TCRdb lists one record per CDR3 protein. The table has 360,000 or so distinct CDR3 sequences, approximately 20% seen once. The V gene is TRBV20-1, the J gene TRBJ2-5, with D perhaps TRBD1 (5 bases). Sequencing was carried out using peripheral blood. The sequence derives from a woman younger than 35 with Graves' ophthalmopathy. CDR3 in DNA: TGCAGTGCTAGACCCAGGGCTCTCTGGCCGACCCAGTACTTC. Translating gives CSARPRALWPTQYF.